This TCR beta chain was profiled in a study of blood T cell repertoires in COVID-19. For the study at large: In each case, the material was cDNA or gDNA derived from T cells, B-cell-depleted T cells, or PBMCs.

This clone was seen more than once but under ten times. The CDR3 runs 16 residues. The V gene end was trimmed by 0 bases and the J gene end by 10 bases; junction bases not matched to a gene: 7. CDR1 is SGHVS and CDR2 is FQNEAQ in the germline V gene. Per the study methods: Estimation of nucleated cell counts relied on the amplification of reference gene primers. Repertoires were generated with immunoSEQ multiplex PCR, while TCRdb's copy carries only in-frame clones and drops some. V, J and clone size were drawn from that table, and D and trimming were deduced from the DNA. The top ten clones hold roughly 5.4% of a sample with roughly 120,000 clones, around 88% of them seen once.

The chain couples TRBV7-8 to TRBJ1-6, with TRBD1 matching over 9 bases. This receptor was obtained from a human donor in a cohort sampled during active COVID-19. The specimen sequenced was peripheral blood. The CDR3 sequence is CASSLADRGLESPLHF. The CDR3 DNA reads as TGTGCCAGCAGCTTAGCTGACAGGGGGTTAGAGTCACCCCTCCACTTT. The complete variable domain, with remaining parts taken from reference TRBV7-8 and TRBJ1-6, reads GAGVSQSPRYKVAKRGQDVALRCDPISGHVSLFWYQQALGQGPEFLTYFQNEAQLDKSGLPSDRFFAERPEGSVSTLKIQRTQQEDSAVYLCASSLADRGLESPLHFGNGTRLTVT.